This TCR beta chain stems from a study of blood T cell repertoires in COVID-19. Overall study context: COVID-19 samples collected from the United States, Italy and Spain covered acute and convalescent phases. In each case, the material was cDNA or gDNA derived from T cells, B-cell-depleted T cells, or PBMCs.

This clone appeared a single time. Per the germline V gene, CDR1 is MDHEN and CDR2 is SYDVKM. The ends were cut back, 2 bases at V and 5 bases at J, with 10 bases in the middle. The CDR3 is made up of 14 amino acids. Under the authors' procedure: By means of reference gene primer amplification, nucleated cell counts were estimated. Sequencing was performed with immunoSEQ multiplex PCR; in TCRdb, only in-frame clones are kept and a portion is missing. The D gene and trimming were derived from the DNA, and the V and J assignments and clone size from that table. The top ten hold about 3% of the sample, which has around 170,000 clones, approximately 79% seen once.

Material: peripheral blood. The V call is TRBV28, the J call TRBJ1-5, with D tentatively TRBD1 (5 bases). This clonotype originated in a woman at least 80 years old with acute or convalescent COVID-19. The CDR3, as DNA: TGTGCCAGCAGTTTACCCCAGGGCTATCAGCCCCAGCATTTT. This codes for CASSLPQGYQPQHF. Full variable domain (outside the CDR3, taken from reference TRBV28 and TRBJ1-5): DVKVTQSSRYLVKRTGEKVFLECVQDMDHENMFWYRQDPGLGLRLIYFSYDVKMKEKGDIPEGYSVSREKKERFSLILESASTNQTSMYLCASSLPQGYQPQHFGDGTRLSIL.